A selection of T cell receptor beta chains follows, all from one sample in a study of read filtering for tumor transcriptome and immune sequencing. TCRdb analysed the reads with MiXCR anew, one entry per CDR3 protein. The sample shows 45,000 to 50,000 distinct CDR3 sequences, over 9.5% of them seen only once. The material sequenced was a population of CD138-negative cells sorted from bone marrow. The receptors originated from a donor aged 40 or over with multiple myeloma. Both conserved end residues are part of each CDR3. Each record gives: D gene, J gene, clone size, V gene, CDR3 DNA, CDR3 protein. D genes are given only for firm matches. A clone size is listed for some rows: how often the clone was seen (once, few, many), or a class if it is expanded.

D: .
J: TRBJ1-5
size: many
V: TRBV20-1
DNA: TGCAGTGCAGCTGATTCTAACAATCAGCCCCAGCATTTT
CDR3: CSAADSNNQPQHF

D: .
J: TRBJ2-2
size: many
V: TRBV28
DNA: TGTGCCAGCAGCCTACTAGAAAGTGCCGGGGAGCTGTTTTTT
CDR3: CASSLLESAGELFF

D: TRBD2
J: TRBJ2-1
size: medium-sized
V: TRBV27
DNA: TGTGCCAGCAGTTGGAACCGAGCGGGGGGCACCAATGAGCAGTTCTTC
CDR3: CASSWNRAGGTNEQFF

D: .
J: TRBJ2-7
size: many
V: TRBV20-1
DNA: TGCAGTTCCTCCAATAGGCGGGGCGAGCAGTACTTC
CDR3: CSSSNRRGEQYF

D: TRBD1
J: TRBJ1-4
size: many
V: TRBV7-9
DNA: TGTGCCAGCAGCGGGACAGCCTCTAATGAAAAACTGTTTTTT
CDR3: CASSGTASNEKLFF

D: .
J: TRBJ2-2
size: few
V: TRBV7-9
DNA: TGTGCCAGCAGCTTAGCCGGAGATGTAGGGGAGCTGTTTTTT
CDR3: CASSLAGDVGELFF

D: .
J: TRBJ2-1
size: many
V: TRBV4-1
DNA: TGCGCCAGCAGCCAAGATCCCGGTGGTTGGGGTCGCAGCTCCTACAATGAGCAGTTCTTC
CDR3: CASSQDPGGWGRSSYNEQFF

D: .
J: TRBJ2-2
size: many
V: TRBV20-1
DNA: TGCAGTGCTAGAGCGGGAATCCACACCGGGGAGCTGTTTTTT
CDR3: CSARAGIHTGELFF

D: TRBD1
J: TRBJ2-1
size: few
V: TRBV5-4
DNA: TGTGCCAGCAGCCTAGGTGGGACAGGCTTCAATGAGCAGTTCTTC
CDR3: CASSLGGTGFNEQFF

D: TRBD1
J: TRBJ1-1
size: many
V: TRBV5-4
DNA: TGTGCCAGCGGAGACAGGGGGGAAGGGACTGAAGCTTTCTTT
CDR3: CASGDRGEGTEAFF

D: .
J: TRBJ2-7
size: many
V: TRBV7-9
DNA: TGTGCCAGCAGCTTAGCCGGGGTCGACAACGAGCAGTACTTC
CDR3: CASSLAGVDNEQYF

D: TRBD1
J: TRBJ1-4
size: many
V: TRBV30
DNA: TGTGCCGGGGACAGGTCGAATGAAAAACTGTTTTTT
CDR3: CAGDRSNEKLFF

D: .
J: TRBJ2-3
size: many
V: TRBV24-1
DNA: TGTGCCACCAGTGAAACCCGGACGGGGTTTAGGGGCACAGATACGCAGTATTTT
CDR3: CATSETRTGFRGTDTQYF

D: .
J: TRBJ1-2
size: many
V: TRBV7-2
DNA: TGTGCCAGCAGCTTATTTGGGCCCTCGTCGGGCTATGGCTACACCTTC
CDR3: CASSLFGPSSGYGYTF

D: TRBD1
J: TRBJ1-2
size: many
V: TRBV30
DNA: TGTGCCTGGAGGATGCCAGGGGGCGCTGGGTATGGCTACACCTTC
CDR3: CAWRMPGGAGYGYTF

D: .
J: TRBJ2-1
size: medium-sized
V: TRBV3-1
DNA: TGTGCCAGCAGCCCCGCGGGGTCCGCCTACAATGAGCAGTTCTTC
CDR3: CASSPAGSAYNEQFF

D: .
J: TRBJ1-1
size: many
V: TRBV12-3/TRBV12-4
DNA: TGTGCCAGCAGTCTGGGGCCGAACACTGAAGCTTTCTTT
CDR3: CASSLGPNTEAFF

D: .
J: TRBJ1-1
size: many
V: TRBV7-9
DNA: TGTGCCAGCAGCTTAAGGCAGATTAACACTGAAGCTTTCTTT
CDR3: CASSLRQINTEAFF

D: .
J: TRBJ2-7
size: many
V: TRBV5-5
DNA: TGTGCCAGCAGCTTGGGACGTCGGGACATGTCCTACGAGCAGTACTTC
CDR3: CASSLGRRDMSYEQYF

D: .
J: TRBJ2-1
size: .
V: TRBV3-2
DNA: TGTGCCAGCAGTCCTGCTAGCGGGAGGGTAAATGAGCAGCTCTTC
CDR3: CASSPASGRVNEQLF